This T cell receptor beta chain was captured by sequencing in a study of T cells after yellow fever vaccination. In the study overall: Fractions low in cell number were prepared with SMART-Seq v4 Ultra Low Input.

Notes on the study in general: Peak timing came faster in the weaker secondary response, day 5 versus 15. Most clones from primary vaccination were detected again post-booster (96% CD4, around 90% CD8).

The sample holds a few counts of this clonotype. The antigen remains unidentified. Germline V gene sequence: CDR1 MNHEY, CDR2 SVGAGI. V was trimmed by 5 bases and J by 4 bases, leaving 15 bases between them. The CDR3 length is 15 residues. A 5'RACE template-switching step, the method used to make TCR cDNA, added a universal primer site and UMIs. MiXCR was run by TCRdb on the 5' RACE reads, yielding one entry per CDR3 protein. The data contain over 300,000 distinct CDR3 sequences, around 4% of them singletons. V usage is TRBV6-5 and J usage is TRBJ2-1; TRBD2 might be the D (6 bases). The TCR originated in a young man who received the YFV17D yellow fever vaccine. Sequences were derived from PBMCs, sampled on the day of the yellow fever booster vaccination. DNA for the CDR3: TGTGCCAGCAGTCGCCCCAGCCGGGGGTACAATGAGCAGTTCTTC. Translating it yields CASSRPSRGYNEQFF.